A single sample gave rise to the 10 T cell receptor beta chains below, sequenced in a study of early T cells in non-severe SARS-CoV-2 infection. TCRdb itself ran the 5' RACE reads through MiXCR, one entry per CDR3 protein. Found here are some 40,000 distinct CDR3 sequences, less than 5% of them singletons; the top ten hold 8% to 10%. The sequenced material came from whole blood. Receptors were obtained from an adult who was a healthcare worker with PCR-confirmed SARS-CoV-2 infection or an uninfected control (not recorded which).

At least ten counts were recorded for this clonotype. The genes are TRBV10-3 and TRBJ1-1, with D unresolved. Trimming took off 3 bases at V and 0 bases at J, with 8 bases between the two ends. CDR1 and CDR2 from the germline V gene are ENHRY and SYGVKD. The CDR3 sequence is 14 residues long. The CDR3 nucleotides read TGTGCCATCAGTGATTTGGGGATGAACACTGAAGCTTTCTTT. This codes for CAISDLGMNTEAFF.

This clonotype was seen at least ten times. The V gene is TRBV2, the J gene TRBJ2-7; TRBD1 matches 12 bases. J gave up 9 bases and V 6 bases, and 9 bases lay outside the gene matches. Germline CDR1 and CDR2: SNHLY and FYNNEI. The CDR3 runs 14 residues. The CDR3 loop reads CASRGTGGVNVQYF. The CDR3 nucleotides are TGTGCCAGCAGGGGGACAGGGGGCGTCAACGTGCAGTACTTC.

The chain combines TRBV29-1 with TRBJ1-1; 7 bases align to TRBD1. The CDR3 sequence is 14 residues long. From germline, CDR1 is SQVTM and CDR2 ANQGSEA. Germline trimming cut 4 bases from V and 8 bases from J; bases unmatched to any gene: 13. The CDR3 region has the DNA TGCAGCGTTGGACCCCCCACAGGGGCCACGGAAGCTTTCTTT. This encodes CSVGPPTGATEAFF.

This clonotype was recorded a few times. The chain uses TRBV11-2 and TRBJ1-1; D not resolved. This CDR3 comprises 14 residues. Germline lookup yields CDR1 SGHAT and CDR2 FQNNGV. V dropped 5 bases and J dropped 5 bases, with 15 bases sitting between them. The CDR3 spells CASSPKTSGTEAFF. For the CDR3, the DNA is TGTGCCAGCAGCCCTAAGACAAGCGGGACTGAAGCTTTCTTT.

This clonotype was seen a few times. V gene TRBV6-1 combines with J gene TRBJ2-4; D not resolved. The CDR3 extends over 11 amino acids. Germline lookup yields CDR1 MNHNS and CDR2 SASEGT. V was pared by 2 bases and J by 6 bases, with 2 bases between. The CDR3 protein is CASSELNIQYF. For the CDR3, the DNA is TGTGCCAGCAGTGAATTAAACATTCAGTACTTC.

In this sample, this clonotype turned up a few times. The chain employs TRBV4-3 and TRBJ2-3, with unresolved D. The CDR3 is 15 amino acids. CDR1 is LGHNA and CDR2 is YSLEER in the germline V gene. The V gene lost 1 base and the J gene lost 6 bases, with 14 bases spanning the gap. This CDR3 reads CASSQVLASADTQYF. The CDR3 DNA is TGCGCCAGCAGCCAAGTCTTAGCTTCGGCCGATACGCAGTATTTT.

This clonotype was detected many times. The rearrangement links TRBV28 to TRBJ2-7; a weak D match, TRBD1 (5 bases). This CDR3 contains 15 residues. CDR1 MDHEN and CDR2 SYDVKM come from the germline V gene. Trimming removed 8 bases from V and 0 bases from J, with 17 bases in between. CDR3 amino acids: CASGGATESSYEQYF. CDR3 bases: TGTGCCAGCGGTGGGGCGACGGAGAGCTCCTACGAGCAGTACTTC.

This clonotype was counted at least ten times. CDR3 in amino acids: CASSSYRQGADTQYF. CDR3 bases: TGTGCCAGCAGTTCCTATCGGCAGGGTGCAGATACGCAGTATTTT. The rearrangement links TRBV28 to TRBJ2-3, with D possibly TRBD1 on 5 matching bases. Per the germline V gene, CDR1 is MDHEN and CDR2 is SYDVKM. The CDR3 runs to 15 residues. V dropped 4 bases and J dropped 4 bases, with 15 bases sitting between them.

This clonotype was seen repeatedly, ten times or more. DNA of the CDR3: TGTGCCAGCAGTTTTTCGTACGAGCAGTACTTC. Translation gives CASSFSYEQYF. The rearrangement links TRBV6-6 to TRBJ2-7; the D is unclear. V lost 4 bases and J lost 4, with 5 bases in between. CDR1 is MNHNY and CDR2 is SVGAGI in the germline V gene (reference sequence). The CDR3 contains 11 residues.

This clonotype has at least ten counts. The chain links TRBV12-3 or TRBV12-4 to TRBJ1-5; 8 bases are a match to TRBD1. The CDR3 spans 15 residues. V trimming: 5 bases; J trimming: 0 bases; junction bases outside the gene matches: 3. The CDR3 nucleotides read TGTGCCAGCAGTGGGGACAGGAGTAGCAATCAGCCCCAGCATTTT. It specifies CASSGDRSSNQPQHF.